These 7 T cell receptor beta chains came from one sample sequenced in a study of blood T cell repertoires in COVID-19. The table came from immunoSEQ multiplex PCR; TCRdb's copy has only in-frame clones and leaves some out. The data contain more than 200,000 clones, 75% to 90% of them singletons. Source material: peripheral blood. These receptor sequences come from a young man with COVID-19, enrolled during active disease.

This clone came up a few times. The V gene is TRBV14, the J gene TRBJ2-3; TRBD2 agrees at 7 bases. CDR1 SGHDN and CDR2 FVKESK come from the germline V gene. The CDR3 is 16 amino acids. The V segment lost 0 bases and the J segment 10 bases; nucleotides outside the gene matches: 13. The CDR3 protein is CASSQDSRSAGLPQYF. The DNA for the CDR3 is TGTGCCAGCAGCCAAGATTCGAGGAGCGCGGGACTACCGCAGTATTTT.

Only one count was recorded for this clone. The rearrangement uses TRBV7-2 and TRBJ1-3; D gene unclear. This CDR3 comprises 15 residues. V lost 0 bases and J 4 bases, leaving 10 bases between the germline ends. Germline V gene lookup returns CDR1 SGHTA and CDR2 FQGNSA. The CDR3 reads CASSLAPDIGNTIYF. The CDR3 region has the DNA TGTGCCAGCAGCTTAGCCCCAGACATCGGAAACACCATATATTTT.

The chain has TRBV6-5 and TRBJ1-2, with TRBD1 matching over 8 bases. With 7 bases clipped from V and 3 bases from J, the junction kept 10 bases outside the gene matches. The CDR3 contains 15 residues. Germline V gene sequence: CDR1 MNHEY, CDR2 SVGAGI. Here the CDR3 DNA reads TGTGCCAGCATTTTAGCCAGGGGGCTCGACTATGGCTACACCTTC. It is translated as CASILARGLDYGYTF.

This chain joins TRBV12-3 or TRBV12-4 and TRBJ1-1; tentative D call: TRBD1 (5 bases). This CDR3 spans 12 amino acids. V lost 3 bases to trimming and J lost 11 bases, with 13 bases between them. CDR3 sequence reads: CASSFGAPGAFF. The CDR3 nucleotides are TGTGCCAGCAGTTTTGGGGCACCCGGGGCTTTCTTT.

This clone was recorded once. The V and J genes are TRBV13 and TRBJ2-1, with D possibly being TRBD1 (5 bases). The CDR3 is 18 residues long. Trimming shortened V by 0 bases and J by 3 bases, and 18 bases separated the two germline ends. The germline CDR1 and CDR2 sequences are PRHDT and FYEKMQ (reference sequence). The CDR3 sequence is CASSLGEFRLQGYNEQFF. CDR3 sequence (DNA): TGTGCCAGCAGCTTAGGTGAGTTCCGTCTTCAGGGCTACAATGAGCAGTTCTTC.

CDR3 in DNA: TGTGCCAGCAGTTGGGAGAGAGACAGGTCCGGCTACAATGAGCAGTTCTTC. Its protein is CASSWERDRSGYNEQFF. The chain couples TRBV5-4 to TRBJ2-1; TRBD1 is a possible D gene (6 bases). Germline CDR1 and CDR2: SGHNT and YYREEE (reference sequence). The CDR3 runs 17 residues. V was cut by 5 bases and J by 3 bases, with 21 bases left in between.

The rearrangement joins TRBV28 to TRBJ1-2, with a tentative D call TRBD1 (5 bases). Deletions cut 5 bases from V and 8 bases from J, with 18 bases between. The CDR3 has 14 residues. CDR1 and CDR2 from the germline V gene are MDHEN and SYDVKM. DNA of the CDR3: TGTGCCAGCAGTATTCTTTCAGGGTATCGGGGCTACACCTTC. It translates to CASSILSGYRGYTF.